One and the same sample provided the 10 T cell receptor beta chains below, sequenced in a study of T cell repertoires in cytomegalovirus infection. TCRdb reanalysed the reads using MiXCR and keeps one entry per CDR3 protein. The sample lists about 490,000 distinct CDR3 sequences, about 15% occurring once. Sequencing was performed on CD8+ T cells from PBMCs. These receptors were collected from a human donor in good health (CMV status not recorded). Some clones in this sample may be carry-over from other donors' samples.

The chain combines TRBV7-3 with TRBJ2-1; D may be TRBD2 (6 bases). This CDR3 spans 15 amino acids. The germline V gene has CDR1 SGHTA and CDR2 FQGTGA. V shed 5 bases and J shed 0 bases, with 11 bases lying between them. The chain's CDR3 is CASSPRLGSYNEQFF. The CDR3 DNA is TGTGCCAGCAGCCCCCGACTAGGCTCCTACAATGAGCAGTTCTTC. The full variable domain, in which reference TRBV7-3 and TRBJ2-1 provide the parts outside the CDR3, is GAGVSQTPSNKVTEKGKYVELRCDPISGHTALYWYRQSLGQGPEFLIYFQGTGAADDSGLPNDRFFAVRPEGSVSTLKIQRTERGDSAVYLCASSPRLGSYNEQFFGPGTRLTVL.

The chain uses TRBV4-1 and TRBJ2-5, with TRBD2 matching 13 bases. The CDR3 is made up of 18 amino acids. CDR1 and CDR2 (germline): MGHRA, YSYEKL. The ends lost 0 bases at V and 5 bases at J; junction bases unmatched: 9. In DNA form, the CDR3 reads TGCGCCAGCAGCCAAGAGGCGGGACTAGCGGGAATAACGGAGACCCAGTACTTC. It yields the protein CASSQEAGLAGITETQYF.

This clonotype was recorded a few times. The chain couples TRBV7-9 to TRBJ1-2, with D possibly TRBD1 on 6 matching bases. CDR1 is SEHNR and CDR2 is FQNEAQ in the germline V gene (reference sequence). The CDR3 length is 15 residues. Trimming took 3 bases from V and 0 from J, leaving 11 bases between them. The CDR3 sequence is CASSFIGGPNYGYTF. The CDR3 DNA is TGTGCCAGCAGCTTCATTGGGGGGCCTAACTATGGCTACACCTTC.

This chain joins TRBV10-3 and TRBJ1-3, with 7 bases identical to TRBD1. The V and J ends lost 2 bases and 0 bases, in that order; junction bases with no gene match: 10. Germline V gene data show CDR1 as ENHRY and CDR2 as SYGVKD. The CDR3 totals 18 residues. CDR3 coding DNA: TGTGCCATCAGTGAGCTAACAGGGGACCACCTCTCTGGAAACACCATATATTTT. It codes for CAISELTGDHLSGNTIYF.

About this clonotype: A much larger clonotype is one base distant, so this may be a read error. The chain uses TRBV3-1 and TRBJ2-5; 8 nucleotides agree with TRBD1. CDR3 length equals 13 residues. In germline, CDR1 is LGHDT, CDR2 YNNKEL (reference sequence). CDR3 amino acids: CASRGTGGEAQYF. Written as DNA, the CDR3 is TGTGCCAGCAGAGGTACAGGGGGAGAGGCCCAGTACTTC.

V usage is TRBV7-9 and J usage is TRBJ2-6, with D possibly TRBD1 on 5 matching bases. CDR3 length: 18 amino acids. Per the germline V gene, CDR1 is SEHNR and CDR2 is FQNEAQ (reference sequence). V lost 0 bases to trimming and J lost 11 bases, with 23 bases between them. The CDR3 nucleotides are TGTGCCAGCAGCTTAGCCCCGCAGGACACCTCTGGGGTGCACGTCCTGACTTTC. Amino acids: CASSLAPQDTSGVHVLTF.

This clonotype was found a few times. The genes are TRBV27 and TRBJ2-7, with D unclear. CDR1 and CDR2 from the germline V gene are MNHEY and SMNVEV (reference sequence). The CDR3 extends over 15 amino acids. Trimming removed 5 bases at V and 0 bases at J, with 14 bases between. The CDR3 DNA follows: TGTGCCAGCAGTCCAACCGCCTCGAGCTCCTACGAGCAGTACTTC. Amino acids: CASSPTASSSYEQYF.

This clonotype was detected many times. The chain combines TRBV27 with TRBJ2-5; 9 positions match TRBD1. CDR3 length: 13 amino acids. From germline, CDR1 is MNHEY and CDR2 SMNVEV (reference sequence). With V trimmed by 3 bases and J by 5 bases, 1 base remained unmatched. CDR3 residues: CASSLTGGETQYF. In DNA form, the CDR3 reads TGTGCCAGCAGTTTGACAGGGGGGGAGACCCAGTACTTC.

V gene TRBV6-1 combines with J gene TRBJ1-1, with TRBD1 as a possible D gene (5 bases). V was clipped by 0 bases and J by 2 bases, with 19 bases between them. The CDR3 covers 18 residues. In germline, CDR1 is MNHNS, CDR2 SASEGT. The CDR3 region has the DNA TGTGCCAGCAGTGAAGCGATTATAACAGGCCATTATAACACTGAAGCTTTCTTT. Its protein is CASSEAIITGHYNTEAFF.

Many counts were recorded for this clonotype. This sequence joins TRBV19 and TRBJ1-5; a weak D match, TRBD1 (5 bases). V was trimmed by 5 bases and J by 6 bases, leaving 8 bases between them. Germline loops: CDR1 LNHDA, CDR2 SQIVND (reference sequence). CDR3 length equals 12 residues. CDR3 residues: CASSVGGQPQHF. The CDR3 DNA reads TGTGCCAGTAGTGTTGGGGGTCAGCCCCAGCATTTT.